Following are 27 T cell receptor beta chains from one sample sequenced in a study of T-cell memory formation after mild COVID-19. TCRdb independently ran MiXCR on the 5' RACE reads; one entry per CDR3 protein. The sample has 55,000 to 75,000 distinct CDR3 sequences; about 27% are singletons. Material for sequencing was PBMCs or a T cell subset sorted from them (not recorded which). The receptors shown here come from a man aged 18 to 30 who had mild COVID-19 (a few samples of this study predate the infection). Cell type and time point are not known.

This clonotype was recorded a few times. J is TRBJ2-3 and V is TRBV6-4; D is uncertain. The V end lost 3 bases, the J end lost 4 bases, and 8 bases lay between the germline ends. From germline, CDR1 is MRHNA and CDR2 SNTAGT. CDR3 size: 13 residues. The CDR3 spells CASSEFLSDTQYF. The CDR3 DNA reads as TGTGCCAGCAGTGAATTCCTCTCAGATACGCAGTATTTT.

V gene TRBV12-3 or TRBV12-4 combines with J gene TRBJ1-1; 7 bases match TRBD1. V gave up 6 bases and J gave up 3 bases; unmatched junction bases: 7. The CDR3 extends over 14 amino acids. CDR3 amino acids: CASSDRAGDTEAFF. Written as DNA, the CDR3 is TGTGCCAGCAGCGACAGGGCGGGGGACACTGAAGCTTTCTTT.

The CDR3 sequence is CASSLALWGAGTEAFF. CDR3 bases: TGTGCCAGCAGCTTAGCGCTTTGGGGGGCTGGGACTGAAGCTTTCTTT. The chain carries TRBV7-8 and TRBJ1-1; perhaps TRBD1 as D (6 bases). Trimming stripped 0 bases from V and 5 bases from J, with 16 bases between. The CDR3 consists of 16 residues. The germline CDR1 and CDR2 sequences are SGHVS and FQNEAQ.

This chain connects TRBV6-2 or TRBV6-3 to TRBJ2-7; TRBD1 matches 8 bases. CDR1 MNHEY and CDR2 SVGEGT come from the germline V gene. CDR3 size: 17 residues. V trimming: 4 bases; J trimming: 5 bases; junction bases outside the gene matches: 16. CDR3 DNA: TGTGCCAGCAGTTCGGGACAGGTAAACCCGCGGGTCCACGAGCAGTACGTC. Amino acid sequence: CASSSGQVNPRVHEQYV.

The chain couples TRBV6-5 to TRBJ1-2, with TRBD1 matching 8 bases. This CDR3 contains 14 residues. With 6 bases clipped from V and 4 bases from J, the junction kept 7 bases outside the gene matches. Looked up from germline, CDR1 is MNHEY and CDR2 is SVGAGI. CDR3 sequence: CASRPGQGIYGYTF. For the CDR3, the DNA is TGTGCCAGCAGGCCCGGACAGGGAATCTATGGCTACACCTTC.

V is TRBV25-1 and J is TRBJ2-7, with a weak D call TRBD2 (6 bases). The V gene's germline CDR1 is MGHDK and CDR2 SYGVNS. V was cut by 3 bases and J by 7 bases, with 7 bases left in between. This CDR3 is built from 11 residues. The CDR3 spells CASSEGGEQYF. The CDR3 region has the DNA TGTGCCAGCAGTGAGGGGGGAGAGCAGTACTTC.

The chain joins TRBV29-1 to TRBJ2-7, with 12 bases matching TRBD1. This CDR3 spans 13 amino acids. Germline lookup yields CDR1 SQVTM and CDR2 ANQGSEA. Losses at the gene ends were 7 bases for V and 4 bases for J; bases not matched to a gene: 5. In nucleotides, the CDR3 is TGCAGCGCCGGGACAGGGGGCGAATACGAGCAGTACTTC. Its protein product is CSAGTGGEYEQYF.

This clonotype was picked up many times. The chain couples TRBV29-1 to TRBJ2-1, with a weak D call TRBD2 (7 bases). The CDR3 contains 13 residues. With 5 bases removed from V and 7 bases from J, the gap between germline ends came to 15 bases. Germline-derived CDR1 and CDR2 are SQVTM and ANQGSEA. The CDR3 DNA reads as TGCAGCGTTTGGGGGGGCCACGGGAATGAGCAGTTCTTC. It encodes CSVWGGHGNEQFF.

This clonotype has more than one count but fewer than ten. V is TRBV6-1 and J is TRBJ2-1, with D perhaps being TRBD1 or TRBD2 (5 bases each). Trimming took off 0 bases at V and 8 bases at J, with 11 bases between the two ends. The CDR3 sequence is 14 residues long. CDR1 is MNHNS and CDR2 is SASEGT in the germline V gene. CDR3 nucleotide sequence: TGTGCCAGCAGTGAAGCGCTATGGGGGTATGAGCAGTTCTTC. It yields the protein CASSEALWGYEQFF.

This clonotype showed up just a few times. The V gene is TRBV7-2, the J gene TRBJ2-1; no definite D call. This CDR3 region has 13 residues. V dropped 4 bases and J dropped 6 bases, with 10 bases sitting between them. Germline CDR1 and CDR2: SGHTA and FQGNSA. DNA of the CDR3: TGTGCCAGCAGCTATCAGGTACTCAATGAGCAGTTCTTC. This sequence encodes CASSYQVLNEQFF.

This clonotype appeared many times. The V gene is TRBV7-6, the J gene TRBJ2-3; perhaps TRBD2 as D (5 bases). CDR3 length: 16 amino acids. Trimming removed 2 bases from V and 0 bases from J, with 12 bases in between. CDR1 is SGHVS and CDR2 is FNYEAQ in the germline V gene. The CDR3: CASSLPTLASTDTQYF. In DNA form, the CDR3 reads TGTGCCAGCAGCTTACCTACCTTAGCGAGCACAGATACGCAGTATTTT.

V gene TRBV4-2 combines with J gene TRBJ2-1, with a weak D call TRBD1 (6 bases). This CDR3 region has 17 residues. V was pared by 1 base and J by 3 bases, with 16 bases between. The germline V gene has CDR1 LGHNA and CDR2 YNFKEQ. CDR3 sequence (DNA): TGTGCCAGCAGCCAAGCCCCCTTTACAGGGCTCTACAATGAGCAGTTCTTC. This encodes CASSQAPFTGLYNEQFF.

The chain has TRBV7-3 and TRBJ2-2, with D perhaps TRBD1 or TRBD2 (5 bases each). V was shortened by 9 bases and J by 4 bases, with 15 bases between the two germline ends. CDR1 SGHTA and CDR2 FQGTGA come from the germline V gene. The CDR3 totals 14 residues. The CDR3 loop is CASTLEGPTGELFF. The CDR3 DNA follows: TGTGCCAGTACCCTAGAGGGGCCCACCGGGGAGCTGTTTTTT.

This clonotype came up a few times. The rearrangement links TRBV5-1 to TRBJ1-1; D gene unclear. The germline CDR1 and CDR2 sequences are SGHRS and YFSETQ. This CDR3 has 15 amino acids. The ends were cut back, 3 bases at V and 0 bases at J, with 12 bases in the middle. As DNA, the CDR3 is TGCGCCAGCAGCTATCCGGGTCGCATGAACACTGAAGCTTTCTTT. It translates to CASSYPGRMNTEAFF.

This clonotype was detected a few times. The V and J genes are TRBV7-9 and TRBJ2-1, with TRBD1 matching 7 bases. CDR3 length equals 15 residues. CDR1 SEHNR and CDR2 FQNEAQ come from the germline V gene (reference sequence). V was pared by 8 bases and J by 5 bases, with 12 bases of the junction left unmatched. The CDR3: CASCSRQGVNNEQFF. CDR3 nucleotides: TGTGCCAGCTGCTCTCGGCAGGGGGTCAACAATGAGCAGTTCTTC. Drawing the rest from reference TRBV7-9 and TRBJ2-1, the complete variable domain is DTGVSQNPRHKITKRGQNVTFRCDPISEHNRLYWYRQTLGQGPEFLTYFQNEAQLEKSRLLSDRFSAERPKGSFSTLEIQRTEQGDSAMYLCASCSRQGVNNEQFFGPGTRLTVL.

The gene calls are TRBV9 and TRBJ2-3; D remains unclear. V was pared by 0 bases and J by 4 bases, with 6 bases between. This CDR3 has 13 amino acids. Germline-derived CDR1 and CDR2 are SGDLS and YYNGEE. For the CDR3, the DNA is TGTGCCAGCAGCGTAGGAGGCGCAGATACGCAGTATTTT. Its protein product is CASSVGGADTQYF.

This clonotype was recorded a few times. J is TRBJ2-7 and V is TRBV6-2 or TRBV6-3; unclear D gene. CDR3 size: 14 residues. CDR1 and CDR2 from the germline V gene are MNHEY and SVGEGT. V was shortened by 0 bases and J by 0 bases, with 6 bases between the two germline ends. DNA for the CDR3: TGTGCCAGCAGTTACTCGAGGAGCTCCTACGAGCAGTACGTC. This gives the protein CASSYSRSSYEQYV.

The V gene is TRBV6-2 or TRBV6-3, the J gene TRBJ2-7; D possibly corresponds to TRBD2 (5 bases). CDR3 length equals 14 residues. CDR1 and CDR2 (germline): MNHEY, SVGEGT. V shed 2 bases and J shed 2 bases, with 10 bases lying between them. CDR3 in amino acids: CASSYGDGTYEQYV. CDR3 bases: TGTGCCAGCAGTTACGGTGACGGGACCTACGAGCAGTACGTC.

V is TRBV10-3 and J is TRBJ2-5; TRBD2 matches 9 bases. CDR3 length equals 15 residues. In germline, CDR1 is ENHRY, CDR2 SYGVKD. With 6 bases clipped from V and 0 bases from J, the junction kept 5 bases outside the gene matches. CDR3 amino acids: CAISGASGNQETQYF. The CDR3 DNA is TGTGCCATCAGCGGGGCTAGCGGGAACCAAGAGACCCAGTACTTC.

The chain employs TRBV5-4 and TRBJ2-5; possibly TRBD2 for D (7 bases). The germline V gene has CDR1 SGHNT and CDR2 YYREEE (reference sequence). The V end lost 4 bases, the J end lost 5 bases, and 21 bases lay between the germline ends. The CDR3 is 16 residues long. The chain's CDR3 is CASSGGGPGPRETQYF. CDR3 coding DNA: TGTGCCAGCAGCGGGGGGGGGCCAGGGCCCCGGGAGACCCAGTACTTC. The variable domain in full, completed from reference TRBV5-4 and TRBJ2-5, reads ETGVTQSPTHLIKTRGQQVTLRCSSQSGHNTVSWYQQALGQGPQFIFQYYREEENGRGNFPPRFSGLQFPNYSSELNVNALELDDSALYLCASSGGGPGPRETQYFGPGTRLLVL.

This chain links TRBV6-1 with TRBJ2-1, with D perhaps TRBD1 (5 bases). Trimming removed 7 bases at V and 6 bases at J, with 16 bases between. The CDR3 totals 14 residues. Germline V gene lookup returns CDR1 MNHNS and CDR2 SASEGT. Here the CDR3 DNA reads TGTGCCAGCAAAGGAGACAGACCCTTCAATGAGCAGTTCTTC. Its translation is CASKGDRPFNEQFF.

This clonotype was seen more than once but under ten times. This chain connects TRBV6-5 to TRBJ2-5, with TRBD1 identical over 7 bases. Germline CDR1 reads MNHEY; CDR2 reads SVGAGI. Trimming took 5 bases from V and 4 from J; bases not matched to a gene: 7. The CDR3 covers 14 residues. CDR3 DNA: TGTGCCAGCAGTGGGAACAGGGGAAGAGAGACCCAGTACTTC. This translates into CASSGNRGRETQYF.

Only a few counts were recorded for this clonotype. The J gene is TRBJ1-1, the V gene TRBV12-3 or TRBV12-4, with D tentatively TRBD1 (5 bases). The CDR3 is 13 residues long. Trimming left V 6 bases short and J 9 bases short, with 17 bases between. DNA of the CDR3: TGTGCCAGCAGCCCTATTGACAGTGTTCAAGCTTTCTTT. Protein product: CASSPIDSVQAFF.

The V gene is TRBV12-3 or TRBV12-4, the J gene TRBJ2-6; D is perhaps TRBD1 (5 bases). The ends were cut back, 7 bases at V and 4 bases at J, with 14 bases in the middle. The CDR3 is made up of 15 amino acids. The CDR3 coding sequence is TGTGCCAGCACTCTTCTGGGGCTAGGGGCCAACGTCCTGACTTTC. The encoded protein is CASTLLGLGANVLTF.

The chain carries TRBV20-1 and TRBJ1-6; 7 nucleotides agree with TRBD1. The CDR3 consists of 18 residues. The ends lost 2 bases at V and 2 bases at J; junction bases unmatched: 12. Germline V gives CDR1 DFQATT, CDR2 SNEGSKA (reference sequence). CDR3 protein: CSARRDSKAATYNSPLHF. The CDR3 DNA reads TGCAGTGCTAGACGGGACAGTAAAGCCGCAACCTATAATTCACCCCTCCACTTT.

This clonotype was seen a handful of times. The chain couples TRBV4-1 to TRBJ2-1; a weak D match, TRBD1 (6 bases). Germline V gene sequence: CDR1 MGHRA, CDR2 YSYEKL. The CDR3 totals 17 residues. V lost 4 bases and J lost 4, with 20 bases in between. The CDR3 here is CASSLGGRDNSYNEQFF. DNA for the CDR3: TGCGCCAGCAGCCTAGGAGGCCGGGACAACTCGTACAATGAGCAGTTCTTC.

This clonotype was observed a few times. The chain is built from TRBV5-1 and TRBJ2-7; 10 bases map to TRBD1. This CDR3 has 15 residues. Germline CDR1 and CDR2: SGHRS and YFSETQ. Unmatched junction bases numbered 4, after V lost 1 base and J lost 3 bases. CDR3 bases: TGCGCCAGCAGCTTGACGGACAGGGGGATCTACGAGCAGTACTTC. Translated: CASSLTDRGIYEQYF.